The rows below give T cell receptor beta chains drawn from one sample of a study of blood T cell repertoires in COVID-19. TCRdb keeps only in-frame clones here, not all; method: immunoSEQ multiplex PCR. The sample lists about 190,000 clones; 86% were seen once. The sequenced sample consisted of PBMCs or T cells enriched from blood (not recorded which). The receptor source for this set is a man aged 35 to 55 with acute COVID-19. CDR3s include the opening cysteine and the closing phenylalanine or tryptophan.

>14|TRBV4-1
CASSQDVSLYEQYF
>13|TRBV7-8
CASSSNIGTEAFF
>16|TRBV2
CASSGRLAGTYNEQFF
>18|TRBV19
CASSSSVAGERIYNEQFF
>22|TRBV4-1
CASSQLGQVMGEGLLFLNEQFF
>17|TRBV9
CASSPQGIFSGANVLTF
>14|TRBV19
CASSIAGLGEKLFF
>13|TRBV6-5
CASTGQGRGGQYF
>14|TRBV2
CASSASGEGEKLFF
>18|TRBV5-5
CASSLGLAGGKWTDTQYF
>15|TRBV7-9
CASSFSGQHNSPLHF